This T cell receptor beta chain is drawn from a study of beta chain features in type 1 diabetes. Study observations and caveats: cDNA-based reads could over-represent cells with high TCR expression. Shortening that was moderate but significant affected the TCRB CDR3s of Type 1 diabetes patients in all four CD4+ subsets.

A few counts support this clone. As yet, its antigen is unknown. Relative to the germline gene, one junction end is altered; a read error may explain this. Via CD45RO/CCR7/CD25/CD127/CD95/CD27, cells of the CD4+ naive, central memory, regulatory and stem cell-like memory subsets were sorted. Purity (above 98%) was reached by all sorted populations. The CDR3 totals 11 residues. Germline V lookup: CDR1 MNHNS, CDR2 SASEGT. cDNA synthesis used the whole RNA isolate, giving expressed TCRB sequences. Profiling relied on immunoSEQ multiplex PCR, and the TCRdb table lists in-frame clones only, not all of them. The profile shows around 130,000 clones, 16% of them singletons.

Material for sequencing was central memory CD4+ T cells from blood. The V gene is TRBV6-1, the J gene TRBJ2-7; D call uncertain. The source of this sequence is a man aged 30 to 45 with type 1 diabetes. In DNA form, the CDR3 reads TGTGCCATCAGTGAGTCATACGAGCAGTACTTC. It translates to CAISESYEQYF.